One T cell receptor (beta chain) is described in this entry. This specimen belongs to a study of shared clonotypes between healthy human individuals. HIV-negative, healthy adults without recent acute infections or vaccinations were the donors. Within Nashville, Tennessee resided all donors, each a Caucasian adult. TCRdb's copy holds only in-frame clones and misses some; the assay was immunoSEQ multiplex PCR. The profile covers fewer than 1.8 million clones, with less than 99% appearing a single time and approximately 0.4% taken by the ten largest. The source of this sequence is a man younger than 40 in good health. Sequencing was carried out using naive CD4+ T cells sorted from blood. Sample subset: CD45RA+ positively selected.

This CDR3 is CASSVLAGGREQYF. Here the CDR3 DNA reads TGTGCCAGCAGCGTACTAGCGGGAGGGCGGGAGCAGTACTTC. This chain links TRBV9 with TRBJ2-7, with 12 bases matching TRBD2. V shed 1 base and J 7 bases; nucleotides not matched to a gene: 3. This CDR3 has 14 amino acids. Germline values: CDR1 SGDLS, CDR2 YYNGEE.